This T cell receptor (beta chain) was sequenced for a study of cytomegalovirus exposure and HLA in healthy donors. Study-wide points: The authors excluded some V segments, including TRBV6-2 and TRBV6-3, as indistinguishable.

Concerning this clone: Antigen: not known.

CDR3 size: 15 residues. Germline V gene data show CDR1 as LNHDA and CDR2 as SQIVND (reference sequence). The PCR made use of 60 Vbeta and 13 Jbeta primers. Using immunoSEQ multiplex PCR, the repertoire was profiled, and TCRdb retains in-frame clones only, with some absent. This table has approximately 150,000 clones, 60% to 80% appearing once. The sequenced sample consisted of PBMCs. The V call is TRBV19, the J call TRBJ2-5; TRBD1 matches at 10 bases. The source of this sequence is a man between 60 and 70 years old in good health and CMV-seronegative. The chain's CDR3 is CGRSGTGDKGETQYF. In DNA, the CDR3 is TGTGGCAGAAGCGGGACAGGGGATAAAGGGGAGACCCAGTACTTC.